This T cell receptor (beta chain) was documented in a study of blood T cell repertoires in COVID-19. Overall study: Spain, Italy and the United States supplied samples that represented acute and convalescent COVID-19. PBMCs, B-cell-depleted T cells, or T cells provided the cDNA or gDNA that made up the material.

This CDR3 spans 18 amino acids. The junction had 8 bases not matched to a gene; V was cut back by 1 base and J by 4 bases. From germline, CDR1 is LGHDT and CDR2 YNNKEL (reference sequence). One Seattle source followed patients from active infection through their disease course. In the study's own analysis: Estimates of nucleated cell counts were drawn from the amplification of reference gene primers. Repertoires were generated with immunoSEQ multiplex PCR, while TCRdb's copy carries only in-frame clones and drops some. The D gene and trimming were derived from the DNA, and the V and J assignments and clone size from that table. The table shows under 250,000 clones, with almost 85% occurring only once.

What was sequenced was peripheral blood. The clonotype originates from a woman in her 70s with COVID-19, enrolled during active disease. V and J are TRBV3-1 (or the pseudogene TRBV3-2) and TRBJ1-5; 12 bases are shared with TRBD1. The CDR3 DNA is TGTGCCAGCAGCCAAGGAGACTGGGACAGGGGGCGTAATCAGCCCCAGCATTTT. Translation: CASSQGDWDRGRNQPQHF.